This T cell receptor beta chain was captured in a study of cytomegalovirus exposure and HLA in healthy donors. It was with 60 Vbeta and 13 Jbeta primers that the PCR ran. Clones were sequenced by immunoSEQ multiplex PCR, and TCRdb holds only the in-frame ones, with some missing. The ten top clones account for 3% to 3.5%, within a sample of more than 100,000 clones. The CDR3 has 15 residues. Germline V gene sequence: CDR1 SQVTM, CDR2 ANQGSEA. V was clipped by 4 bases and J by 6 bases; unmatched bases: 10. The specimen was PBMCs. This chain uses TRBV29-1 with TRBJ2-7, with TRBD2 identical over 12 bases. The sequence was obtained from a middle-aged man in good health and CMV-seronegative. The chain's CDR3 is CSVGSLTSGSGEQYF. The CDR3 DNA reads TGCAGCGTTGGTTCCCTGACTAGCGGGAGTGGCGAGCAGTACTTC.